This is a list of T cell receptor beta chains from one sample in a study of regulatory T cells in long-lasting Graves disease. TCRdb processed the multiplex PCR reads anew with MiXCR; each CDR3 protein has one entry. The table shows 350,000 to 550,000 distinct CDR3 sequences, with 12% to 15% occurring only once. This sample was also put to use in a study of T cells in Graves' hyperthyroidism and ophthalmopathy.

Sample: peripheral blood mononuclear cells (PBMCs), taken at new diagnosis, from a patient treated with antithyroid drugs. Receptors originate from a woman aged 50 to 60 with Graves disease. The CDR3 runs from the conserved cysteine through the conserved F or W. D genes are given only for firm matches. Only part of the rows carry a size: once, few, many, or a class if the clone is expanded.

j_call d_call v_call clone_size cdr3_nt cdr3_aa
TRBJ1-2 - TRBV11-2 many TGTGCCAGCAGCTCCCCCTTCGGGGGTGGCTACACCTTC CASSSPFGGGYTF
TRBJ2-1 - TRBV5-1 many TGCGCCAGCAGCTTAGGAGGGGAGGACTGGAATGAGCAGTTCTTC CASSLGGEDWNEQFF
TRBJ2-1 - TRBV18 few TGTGCCAGCTCACCTACGGGCCCAGGGGTGGGCAATGAGCAGTTCTTC CASSPTGPGVGNEQFF
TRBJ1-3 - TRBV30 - TGTGCCTGGACCGCTTATGGAAACACCATATATTTT CAWTAYGNTIYF
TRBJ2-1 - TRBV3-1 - TGTGCCAGCAGCCAAGCAACGGTAGGGCAGTTCTTC CASSQATVGQFF
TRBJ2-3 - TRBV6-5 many TGTGCCAGCAGTTACATCGGGGTGGGGACAGATACGCAGTATTTT CASSYIGVGTDTQYF
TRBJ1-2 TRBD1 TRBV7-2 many TGTGCCAGCAGCCCAGACCCCCCGGGACAGGCTAACTATGGCTACACCTTC CASSPDPPGQANYGYTF
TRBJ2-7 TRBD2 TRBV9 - TGTGCCAGCAGCGTCCAGAGCGGGATGGACGAGCGGTACTTC CASSVQSGMDERYF
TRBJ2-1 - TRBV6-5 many TGTGCCAGCAGTTACTCGTGGGCTCTGGATGAGCAGTTCTTC CASSYSWALDEQFF
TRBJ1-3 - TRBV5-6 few TGTGCCAGCAGCTTGGGACCGAGCTCTGGAAACACCATATATTTT CASSLGPSSGNTIYF
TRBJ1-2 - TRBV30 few TGTGCCTGGAACACAGGTCCTTATGGCTACACCTTC CAWNTGPYGYTF
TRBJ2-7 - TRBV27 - TGTGCCAGCAGTTTAGACCGGGGAGGATACGAGCAGTACTTC CASSLDRGGYEQYF
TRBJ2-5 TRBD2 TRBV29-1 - TGCAGCGTGCGAGGGAACAGGGGAGGGCTAGCGGGAGTAGAGACCCAGTACTTC CSVRGNRGGLAGVETQYF
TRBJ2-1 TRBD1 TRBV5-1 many TGCGCCAGCAGTTACGGACAGGGTACCTACAATGAGCAGTTCTTC CASSYGQGTYNEQFF
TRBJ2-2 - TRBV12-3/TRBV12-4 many TGTGCCAGCAGTCTCATGCTGGGTTCGAACACCGGGGAGCTGTTTTTT CASSLMLGSNTGELFF
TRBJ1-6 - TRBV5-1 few TGCGCCAGCAGCTTGACTGGGGCGTCATCACCCCTCCACTTT CASSLTGASSPLHF
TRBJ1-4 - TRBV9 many TGTGCCAGCAGCGTAGAGGAAGGGGATGGTGAAAAACTGTTTTTT CASSVEEGDGEKLFF
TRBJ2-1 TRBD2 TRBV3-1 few TGTGCCAGCAGCCATAACCTAGCGGGAGGAGATGAGCAGTTCTTC CASSHNLAGGDEQFF
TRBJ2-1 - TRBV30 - TGTGCCTGGGGGACCTACAATGAGCAGTTCTTC CAWGTYNEQFF
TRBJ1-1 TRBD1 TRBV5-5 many TGTGCCAGCAGCGCCCGACAGGGAATGAACACTGAAGCTTTCTTT CASSARQGMNTEAFF
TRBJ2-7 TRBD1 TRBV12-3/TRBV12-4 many TGTGCCAGCAGCCTAACAGGGGGCCCGGACGAGCAGTACTTC CASSLTGGPDEQYF
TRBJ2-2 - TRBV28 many TGTGCCAGCAGCCCCGAGGCCACCGGGGAGCTGTTTTTT CASSPEATGELFF
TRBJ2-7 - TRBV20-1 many TGCAGTGCTAGAAGCCAGGGAGACGAGCAGTACTTC CSARSQGDEQYF
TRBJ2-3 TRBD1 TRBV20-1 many TGCAGCGGGACAGGGGGCAAAGATACGCAGTATTTT CSGTGGKDTQYF
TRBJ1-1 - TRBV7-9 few TGTGCCAGCAGTTGGGTACAGGGGAACACTGAAGCTTTCTTT CASSWVQGNTEAFF
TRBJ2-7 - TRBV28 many TGTGCCAGCAGTCCCGACAAGCCCTCCTACGAGCAGTACTTC CASSPDKPSYEQYF
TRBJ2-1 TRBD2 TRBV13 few TGTGCCAGCAGCCCCCGACCAGGACTAGCGGGAGAGCAGTTCTTC CASSPRPGLAGEQFF
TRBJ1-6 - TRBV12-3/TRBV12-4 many TGTGCCAGCAGTTTCATCCGGGACGGCAATTCACCCCTCCACTTT CASSFIRDGNSPLHF
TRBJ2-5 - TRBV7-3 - TGTGCCAGCAGCCCAAACGGGGGGCCGGAGACCCAGTACTTC CASSPNGGPETQYF
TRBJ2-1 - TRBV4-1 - TGCGCCAGCAGCCGACCCGGACAGATCCACAATGAGCAGTTCTTC CASSRPGQIHNEQFF
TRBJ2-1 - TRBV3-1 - TGTGCCAGCAGCCAAGAGAGTCTTTGGCGGGAACGCTCCTACAATGAGCAGTTCTTC CASSQESLWRERSYNEQFF
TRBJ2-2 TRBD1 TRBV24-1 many TGTGCCACCAGTGATTTGAGACAGGGCGGGTCCGGGGAGCTGTTTTTT CATSDLRQGGSGELFF
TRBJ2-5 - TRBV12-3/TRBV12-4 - TGTGCCAGCAATCGCGGGTCCTCCTACGAGCGGTACTTC CASNRGSSYERYF
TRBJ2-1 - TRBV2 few TGTGCCAGCAGTGAATCAAGGACACCTCCTGAGCAGTTCTTC CASSESRTPPEQFF
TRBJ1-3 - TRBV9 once TGTGCCAGCAGCGTAGATCAGGGGCAGAGAAACACCATATATTTT CASSVDQGQRNTIYF
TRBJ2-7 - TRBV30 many TGTGCCTGGACGTACACAGGACGGCACGAGCAGTACTTC CAWTYTGRHEQYF
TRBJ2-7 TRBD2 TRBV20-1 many TGCAGTGCTTCCGACTCACTAGCGGGACTTTACGAGCAGTACTTC CSASDSLAGLYEQYF
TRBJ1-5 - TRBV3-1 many TGTGCCAGCAGCCAAGACCAGGGATTCAATCAGCCCCAGCATTTT CASSQDQGFNQPQHF
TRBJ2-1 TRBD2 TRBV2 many TGTGCCAGCAGCATTTTCCTAGCGGGAGTGGGAGATGAGCAGTTCTTC CASSIFLAGVGDEQFF
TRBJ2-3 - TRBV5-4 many TGTGCCAGCAGCTTCAGCGGCCCCGTCATAGATACGCAGTATTTT CASSFSGPVIDTQYF
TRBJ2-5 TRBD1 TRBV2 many TGTGCCAGCAGTGACCCCGGGACAGGCGTCTTGGGGGGAAGCCAAGAGACCCAGTACTTC CASSDPGTGVLGGSQETQYF
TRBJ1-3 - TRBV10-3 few TGTGCCATCACCCCGACAGGATCTGGAAACACCATATATTTT CAITPTGSGNTIYF
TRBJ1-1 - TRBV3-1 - TGTGCCAGCAGCCAGGACAGCGTCACTGAAGCTTTCTTT CASSQDSVTEAFF
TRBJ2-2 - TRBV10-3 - TGTGCCATCAGTGAGGCCCTGGACACCGGGGAGCTGTTTTTT CAISEALDTGELFF
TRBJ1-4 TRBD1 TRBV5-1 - TGCGCCAGCAGCTTGGGGACCAGGGGGCAACTGTTTTTT CASSLGTRGQLFF
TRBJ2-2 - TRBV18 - TGTGCCAGCTCACCGGCAGCAGTCGCGAACACCGGGGAGCTGTTTTTT CASSPAAVANTGELFF
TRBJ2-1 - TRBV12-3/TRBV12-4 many TGTGCCAGCAACTCCTACAATGAGCAGTTCTTC CASNSYNEQFF
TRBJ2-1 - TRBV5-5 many TGTGCCAGCAGCACGCAGAGAGTTGGAGGGAACAATGAGCAGTTCTTC CASSTQRVGGNNEQFF
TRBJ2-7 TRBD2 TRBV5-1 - TGCGCCAGCAGCCCCCCTAGCGGGAGAGTCGAGCAGTACTTC CASSPPSGRVEQYF
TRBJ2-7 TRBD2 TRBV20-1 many TGCAGTGCTAGAGATACATTTCGGGAGGGCTGGGTGTCCTACGAGCAGTACTTC CSARDTFREGWVSYEQYF
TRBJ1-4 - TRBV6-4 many TGTGCCAGCAGTTACGGCGGACCGACGTATGAAAAACTGTTTTTT CASSYGGPTYEKLFF
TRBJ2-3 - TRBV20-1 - TGCAGTGCTAGGGACAGGGCGGGGGTAAATACGCAGTATTTT CSARDRAGVNTQYF
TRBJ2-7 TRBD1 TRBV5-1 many TGCGCCAGCAGCTTGGGGACAGGGGTTTTCTACGAGCAGTACTTC CASSLGTGVFYEQYF
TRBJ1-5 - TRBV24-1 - TGTGCCACCAGTTTGGGGTCTCAGCCCCAGCATTTT CATSLGSQPQHF
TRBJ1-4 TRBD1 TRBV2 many TGTGCCATCGGGGAGGGGGCAGTTAATGAAAAACTGTTTTTT CAIGEGAVNEKLFF